This T cell receptor beta chain derives from a study of blood T cell repertoires in COVID-19 (dated by TCRdb to 2018 to 2020). At the level of the whole study: Samples covering the acute and convalescent phases of COVID-19 were provided by collaborators in the United States, Italy and Spain. The dataset comprised deeply sampled blood TCRbeta repertoires from subjects exposed to, actively infected with, or recovered from COVID-19. Samples came from the ongoing ImmuneRACE study (first 160 participants) plus 1,254 subjects from 6 global collaborators. The repertoires were released in a freely available public database meant as a resource for research on the immune response to SARS-CoV-2. A de-identified subject ID, COVID-19 status, age in years and sex were almost always included in the sample metadata. Where available, HLA class I and class II types were taken from metadata supplied by the sample provider and were not determined by assay-based typing. The prospective study material was composed of cDNA or gDNA derived from T cells, B-cell-depleted T cells, or PBMCs. The study at large found these results: The amount of clinical and demographic metadata varied by source and participant and was provided uncurated.

Participants in the prospective study were enrolled through a virtual design, were aged about 18 to 89 years, and lived in about two dozen United States geographic areas. To assign participants to cohorts, the prospective study relied on clinical history that participants themselves reported in a screening survey and a study questionnaire. For ImmuneRACE Cohort 3, a participant was defined as recovered based on two consecutive negative NP/OP PCR tests, clearance by a healthcare professional, or resolution of symptoms. In the prospective study, whole blood, serum and a nasopharyngeal or oropharyngeal swab were collected from each participant by mobile phlebotomists. Over an approximately 2-month period, participants in the prospective study had the option of providing additional blood draws and questionnaires. Before DNA extraction, blood samples from the prospective study were shipped at room temperature or frozen.

The germline V gene gives CDR1 as SGHRS and CDR2 as YFSETQ. V and J lose 0 bases and 7 bases, and a span of 7 bases separates them. From the cysteine up to the phenylalanine, the CDR3 has a length of 12 residues. CDR3 DNA only is kept here, 36 bases in frame from base 1. The immunoSEQ Assay, a bias-controlled multiplex PCR, was used to amplify TCRbeta CDR3 regions from genomic DNA. On the study's bioinformatics: The number of nucleated cells in each sample was estimated from the amplification of reference gene primers within the assay. Sequence reads were collapsed and filtered to measure the absolute abundance of every unique TCRbeta CDR3 rearrangement. For each sample, productive Simpson clonality was calculated by taking the square root of Simpson's diversity index across productive rearrangements. As stored in TCRdb, this immuneACCESS dataset retains in-frame rearrangements with V and J assigned. A fraction of the clones does not appear; measured against another copy, unresolved V genes explain less than half of the discrepancy, and the remainder lacks a known reason. For V, J and clone size, that table is used; D and trimming come from the DNA. The sample contains 400,000 to 450,000 clones, 80% to 90% of them found a single time. More than 0.95% of the sample lies in the top ten.

To note about this clone: Its antigen is not yet known. Base-call qualities are not available, and no considerably larger clone is one nucleotide away.

This receptor was obtained from a man aged 25 to 40 who had recovered from COVID-19. The source material was PBMCs or T cells enriched from blood (not recorded which). The receptor chain draws on TRBV5-1 and TRBJ1-1; TRBD1 might be the D gene, on 5 matching bases. The CDR3 reads CASSLEGNEAFF. The sequenced DNA is TGCGCCAGCAGCTTGGAGGGGAATGAAGCTTTCTTT.